This TCR beta chain was identified in a study of T cell clonotyping in hematopoietic cell transplantation. This CDR3 comprises 12 residues. Germline loops: CDR1 SGHTA, CDR2 FQGTGA. Trimming removed 3 bases from V and 13 bases from J, with 16 bases in between. Measured with immunoSEQ multiplex PCR; TCRdb has only the in-frame clones, and not every one. The sample shows around 15,000 clones, 92% of them seen only once. V gene TRBV7-3 combines with J gene TRBJ2-7; tentatively, D is TRBD1 (5 bases). Sequencing was performed on peripheral blood mononuclear cells. The clonotype originates from a man in his forties in good health. Some clones in this sample may be carry-over from other donors' samples. CDR3 protein: CASSFIWGSCYF. In DNA, the CDR3 is TGTGCCAGCAGCTTCATCTGGGGCAGTTGTTACTTC.